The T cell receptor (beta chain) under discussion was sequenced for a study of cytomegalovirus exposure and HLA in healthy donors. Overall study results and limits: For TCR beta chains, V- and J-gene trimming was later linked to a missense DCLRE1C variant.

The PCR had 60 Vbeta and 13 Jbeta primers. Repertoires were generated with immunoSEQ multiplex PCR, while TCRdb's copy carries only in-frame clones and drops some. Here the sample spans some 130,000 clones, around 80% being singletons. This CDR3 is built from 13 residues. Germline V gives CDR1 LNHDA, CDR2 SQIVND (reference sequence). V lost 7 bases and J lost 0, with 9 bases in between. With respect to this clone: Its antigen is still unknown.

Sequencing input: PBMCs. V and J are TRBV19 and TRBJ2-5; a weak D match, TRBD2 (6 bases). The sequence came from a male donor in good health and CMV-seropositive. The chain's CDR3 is CASTAGNQETQYF. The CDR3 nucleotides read TGTGCCAGTACGGCGGGGAACCAAGAGACCCAGTACTTC.